The 25 T cell receptor beta chains below all came from one sample that was sequenced in a study of blood T cell repertoires in COVID-19 (TCRdb year 2020). The library relied on the immunoSEQ multiplex PCR assay. TCRdb mirrors the immuneACCESS table, restricted to in-frame sequences. Some clones are absent from its copies; in checked studies, under half trace to an unresolved V gene, and the reason for the others is unknown. The table for this sample lists more than 150,000 clones; around nine tenths of them were counted only once. Approximately 12% of the sample lies in the top ten. Input material: peripheral blood. These receptors all stem from a woman aged 70-85 years with COVID-19, enrolled during active disease.

This clone was observed a handful of times. V usage is TRBV7-2 and J usage is TRBJ2-7; D remains ambiguous. Germline-derived CDR1 and CDR2 are SGHTA and FQGNSA. This CDR3 spans 14 amino acids. Trimming removed 5 bases from V and 2 bases from J, with 13 bases in between. This chain's CDR3 is CASSPHPAPYEQYF. CDR3 coding DNA: TGTGCCAGCAGCCCTCACCCAGCGCCCTACGAGCAGTACTTC.

V gene TRBV2 combines with J gene TRBJ1-2; D may be TRBD1 (5 bases). There are 12 residues in the CDR3. Trimming cost V 7 bases and J 4 bases, with 10 bases left between them. CDR1 and CDR2 (germline): SNHLY, FYNNEI. CDR3 sequence: CASTGDGYGYTF. The CDR3 region has the DNA TGTGCCAGCACGGGGGACGGCTATGGCTACACCTTC.

The sample holds one count of this clone. The V call is TRBV2, the J call TRBJ2-2; 12 bases line up with TRBD1. V gave up 7 bases and J gave up 7 bases; unmatched junction bases: 10. CDR1 and CDR2 from the germline V gene are SNHLY and FYNNEI. The CDR3 contains 16 residues. The CDR3 spells CASKEGTGGSGGELFF. In nucleotides, the CDR3 is TGTGCCAGCAAGGAGGGGACAGGGGGCTCAGGCGGGGAGCTGTTTTTT.

The V gene is TRBV20-1, the J gene TRBJ1-6; 8 bases are a match to TRBD1. V lost 3 bases, J lost 8 bases, and 3 bases stayed unmatched. Germline V lookup: CDR1 DFQATT, CDR2 SNEGSKA (reference sequence). The CDR3 spans 13 residues. CDR3 region: CSASGQGYSPLHF. The CDR3 nucleotides are TGCAGTGCTAGTGGACAGGGCTATTCACCCCTCCACTTT.

The chain has TRBV7-2 and TRBJ1-3; 8 nucleotides agree with TRBD1. Germline V gene sequence: CDR1 SGHTA, CDR2 FQGNSA. The length of the CDR3 is 14 residues. The V segment lost 5 bases and the J segment 8 bases; nucleotides outside the gene matches: 8. This CDR3 reads CASSMTGADDTIYF. CDR3 in DNA: TGTGCCAGCAGCATGACAGGGGCCGACGACACCATATATTTT.

The genes are TRBV2 and TRBJ1-1; D might be TRBD1 (6 bases). CDR3 length: 15 amino acids. The germline V and J ends were trimmed by 3 bases and 0 bases, with 11 bases remaining between them. Germline V gene lookup returns CDR1 SNHLY and CDR2 FYNNEI. This chain's CDR3 is CASSDSQGMNTEAFF. The CDR3 DNA is TGTGCCAGCAGTGACTCACAGGGAATGAACACTGAAGCTTTCTTT.

The chain couples TRBV28 to TRBJ1-1; D ambiguous. CDR1 is MDHEN and CDR2 is SYDVKM in the germline V gene. This CDR3 is 14 amino acids long. Deletions cut 3 bases from V and 0 bases from J, with 8 bases between. CDR3 protein: CASSLGVLNTEAFF. The CDR3 bases are TGTGCCAGCAGTTTGGGAGTGTTGAACACTGAAGCTTTCTTT.

The chain couples TRBV7-9 to TRBJ1-1, with TRBD1 identical over 9 bases. Looked up from germline, CDR1 is SEHNR and CDR2 is FQNEAQ (reference sequence). The V and J ends lost 4 bases and 2 bases, in that order; junction bases with no gene match: 2. The CDR3 is made up of 14 amino acids. This chain's CDR3 is CASSWTGVNTEAFF. In DNA form, the CDR3 reads TGTGCCAGCAGCTGGACAGGGGTTAACACTGAAGCTTTCTTT.

This clone has only one observation. The rearrangement links TRBV7-9 to TRBJ1-4; the match to TRBD1 covers 7 bases. V trimming: 5 bases; J trimming: 0 bases; junction bases outside the gene matches: 0. CDR1 is SEHNR, CDR2 FQNEAQ, per germline (reference sequence). The CDR3 loop spans 14 amino acids. This CDR3 is CASSTGATNEKLFF. For the CDR3, the DNA is TGTGCCAGCAGCACAGGGGCAACTAATGAAAAACTGTTTTTT.

This clone has just a few counts. This chain connects TRBV4-3 to TRBJ2-7; D gene unclear. Trimming left V 3 bases short and J 6 bases short, with 18 bases between. CDR1 LGHNA and CDR2 YSLEER come from the germline V gene. The CDR3 has 15 amino acids. CDR3 sequence: CASSHSVGALFEQYF. The DNA for the CDR3 is TGCGCCAGCAGCCACTCCGTTGGAGCCCTTTTCGAGCAGTACTTC.

The chain recombines TRBV5-6 with TRBJ1-3, with 9 bases identical to TRBD1. The CDR3 is made up of 16 amino acids. Germline-derived CDR1 and CDR2 are SGHDT and YYEEEE. Trimming cost V 2 bases and J 7 bases; bases outside gene matches: 10. CDR3 sequence: CASSFTGGMIRNTIYF. The DNA for the CDR3 is TGTGCCAGCAGCTTCACAGGGGGCATGATCCGGAACACCATATATTTT.

This clone was found once. This chain links TRBV12-3 or TRBV12-4 with TRBJ1-4; D is ambiguous. V dropped 4 bases and J dropped 7 bases, with 10 bases sitting between them. This CDR3 spans 13 amino acids. CDR3 bases: TGTGCCAGCAGTTCCGCGAGACTTGAAAAACTGTTTTTT. This translates into CASSSARLEKLFF.

The chain joins TRBV24-1 to TRBJ1-2; unclear D gene. Germline V lookup: CDR1 KGHDR, CDR2 SFDVKD. This CDR3 has 14 residues. The ends were cut back, 4 bases at V and 0 bases at J, with 8 bases in the middle. The CDR3 region has the DNA TGTGCCACCAGTGACCCCCCAGCTAACTATGGCTACACCTTC. Translating it yields CATSDPPANYGYTF.

V is TRBV11-2 and J is TRBJ2-3, with 8 bases matching TRBD2. The CDR3 has 17 amino acids. Germline V lookup: CDR1 SGHAT, CDR2 FQNNGV. After removal of 3 bases from V and 0 bases from J, the junction contained 8 bases not matched to a gene. The CDR3 bases are TGTGCCAGCAGCTTGCAGACTAGCGACTATAGCACAGATACGCAGTATTTT. It translates to CASSLQTSDYSTDTQYF.

The chain employs TRBV19 and TRBJ2-7; 11 bases line up with TRBD2. V lost 4 bases, J lost 3 bases, and 11 bases stayed unmatched. The CDR3 spans 17 residues. The germline gives CDR1 LNHDA, CDR2 SQIVND (reference sequence). The chain's CDR3 is CASSSTSGSPGIYEQYF. CDR3 nucleotide sequence: TGTGCCAGTAGTAGTACTAGCGGGAGCCCTGGGATCTACGAGCAGTACTTC.

The chain has TRBV5-8 and TRBJ1-3, with D tentatively TRBD1 (6 bases). V lost 5 bases and J lost 2, with 20 bases in between. The germline gives CDR1 SGHTS, CDR2 YDEGEE. The length of the CDR3 is 17 residues. CDR3 loop: CASSTGSDSSTGNTIYF. The CDR3, as DNA: TGTGCCAGCAGTACCGGGTCGGACAGTTCGACTGGAAACACCATATATTTT.

This clone has ten or more counts. The V gene is TRBV10-3, the J gene TRBJ1-3; D is perhaps TRBD1 (5 bases). The CDR3 contains 16 residues. Looked up from germline, CDR1 is ENHRY and CDR2 is SYGVKD. V lost 0 bases, J lost 8 bases, and 17 bases lay in between. For the CDR3, the DNA is TGTGCCATCAGTGAGTCGACCCTACACCCCAGGGACACCATATATTTT. Amino acids: CAISESTLHPRDTIYF.

The chain combines TRBV3-1 (or the pseudogene TRBV3-2) with TRBJ2-7; maybe TRBD1 (5 bases). The V and J ends lost 1 base and 7 bases respectively, with 8 bases between them. There are 12 residues in the CDR3. Per germline, CDR1 LGHDT and CDR2 YNNKEL (reference sequence). Here the CDR3 reads CASSQGSGEQYF. For the CDR3, the DNA is TGTGCCAGCAGCCAAGGTTCAGGGGAGCAGTACTTC.

The chain recombines TRBV14 with TRBJ1-4, with a weak D call TRBD1 (5 bases). The CDR3 sequence is 13 residues long. The ends were cut back, 4 bases at V and 10 bases at J, with 13 bases in the middle. CDR1 is SGHDN and CDR2 is FVKESK in the germline V gene. The CDR3 coding sequence is TGTGCCAGCAGCCCCCTCAGGCAGGGAAAACTGTTTTTT. Residues: CASSPLRQGKLFF.

The chain uses TRBV15 and TRBJ1-2; D is undetermined. The V gene's germline CDR1 is LNHNV and CDR2 YYDKDF (reference sequence). The germline V and J ends were trimmed by 4 bases and 3 bases, with 9 bases remaining between them. CDR3 length equals 13 residues. The CDR3 reads CATSKREDYGYTF. The CDR3 nucleotides read TGTGCCACCAGCAAACGGGAGGACTATGGCTACACCTTC.

This chain connects TRBV2 to TRBJ2-2; no definite D call. With 4 bases removed from V and 0 bases from J, the gap between germline ends came to 6 bases. Germline V gene lookup returns CDR1 SNHLY and CDR2 FYNNEI. This CDR3 contains 14 residues. CDR3 in DNA: TGTGCCAGCAGTGCCAGTTCGAACACCGGGGAGCTGTTTTTT. Its translation is CASSASSNTGELFF. The full variable domain, with the rest looked up from reference TRBV2 and TRBJ2-2, is EPEVTQTPSHQVTQMGQEVILRCVPISNHLYFYWYRQILGQKVEFLVSFYNNEISEKSEIFDDQFSVERPDGSNFTLKIRSTKLEDSAMYFCASSASSNTGELFFGEGSRLTVL.

The gene calls are TRBV6-5 and TRBJ1-5; 7 nucleotides agree with TRBD1. V shed 6 bases and J 6 bases; nucleotides not matched to a gene: 5. This CDR3 spans 13 amino acids. Looked up from germline, CDR1 is MNHEY and CDR2 is SVGAGI. CDR3 region: CASSVTGLQPQHF. The DNA for the CDR3 is TGTGCCAGCAGCGTGACAGGGCTTCAGCCCCAGCATTTT.

This clone came up once. V usage is TRBV13 and J usage is TRBJ2-3; D gene uncertain. There are 13 residues in the CDR3. Germline-derived CDR1 and CDR2 are PRHDT and FYEKMQ (reference sequence). V lost 6 bases, J lost 4 bases, and 11 bases lay in between. CDR3 DNA sequence: TGTGCCAGCAGTGGGCCCCCGCCAGATACGCAGTATTTT. Encoded protein: CASSGPPPDTQYF.

The J gene is TRBJ2-1, the V gene TRBV5-1, with a tentative D call TRBD1 (6 bases). The CDR3 is 17 residues long. CDR1 SGHRS and CDR2 YFSETQ come from the germline V gene. Trimming took off 2 bases at V and 1 base at J, with 16 bases between the two ends. CDR3 sequence reads: CASSLGQIVPSYNEQFF. As DNA, the CDR3 is TGCGCCAGCAGCTTAGGACAGATAGTCCCTTCCTACAATGAGCAGTTCTTC.

The gene calls are TRBV18 and TRBJ2-7, with 9 bases lining up with TRBD2. Germline CDR1 KGHSH, CDR2 LQKENI. V was clipped by 2 bases and J by 0 bases; unmatched bases: 2. The CDR3 spans 15 residues. The CDR3 nucleotides read TGTGCCAGCTCACCAGGTAGCGGGAGCTCCTACGAGCAGTACTTC. Translating it yields CASSPGSGSSYEQYF.